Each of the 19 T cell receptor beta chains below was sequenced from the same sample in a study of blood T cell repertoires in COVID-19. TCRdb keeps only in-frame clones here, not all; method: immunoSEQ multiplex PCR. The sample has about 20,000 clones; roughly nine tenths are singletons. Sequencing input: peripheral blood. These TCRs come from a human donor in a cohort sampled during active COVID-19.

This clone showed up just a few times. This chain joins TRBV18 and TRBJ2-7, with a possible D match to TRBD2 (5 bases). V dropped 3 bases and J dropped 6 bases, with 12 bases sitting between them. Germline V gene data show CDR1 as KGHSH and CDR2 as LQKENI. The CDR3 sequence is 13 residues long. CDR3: CASSPDLKGEQYV. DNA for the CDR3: TGTGCCAGCTCACCGGACTTAAAGGGCGAGCAGTACGTC.

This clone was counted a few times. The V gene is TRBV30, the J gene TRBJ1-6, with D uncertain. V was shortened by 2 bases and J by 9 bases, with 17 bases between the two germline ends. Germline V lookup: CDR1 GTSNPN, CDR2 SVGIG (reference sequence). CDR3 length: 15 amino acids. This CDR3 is CAWSPAGAWSSPLHF. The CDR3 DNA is TGTGCCTGGAGTCCGGCGGGCGCCTGGAGTTCACCCCTCCACTTT.

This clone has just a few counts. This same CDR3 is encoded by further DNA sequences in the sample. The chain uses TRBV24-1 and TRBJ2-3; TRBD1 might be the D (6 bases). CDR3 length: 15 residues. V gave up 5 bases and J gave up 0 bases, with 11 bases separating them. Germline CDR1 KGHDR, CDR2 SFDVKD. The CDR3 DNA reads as TGTGCCACCAGTGTCAGGGGAATTAGCACAGATACGCAGTATTTT. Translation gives CATSVRGISTDTQYF.

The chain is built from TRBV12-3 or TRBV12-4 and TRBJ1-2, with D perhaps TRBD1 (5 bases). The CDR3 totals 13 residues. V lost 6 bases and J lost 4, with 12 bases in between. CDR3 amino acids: CASRTSGGYGYTF. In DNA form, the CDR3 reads TGTGCCAGCAGGACGTCGGGGGGCTATGGCTACACCTTC.

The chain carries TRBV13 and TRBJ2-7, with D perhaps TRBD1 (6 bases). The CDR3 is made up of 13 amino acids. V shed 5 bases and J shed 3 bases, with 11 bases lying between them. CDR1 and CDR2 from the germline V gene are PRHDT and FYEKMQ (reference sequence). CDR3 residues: CASSNTGFYEQYF. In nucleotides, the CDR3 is TGTGCCAGCAGCAACACAGGGTTCTACGAGCAGTACTTC.

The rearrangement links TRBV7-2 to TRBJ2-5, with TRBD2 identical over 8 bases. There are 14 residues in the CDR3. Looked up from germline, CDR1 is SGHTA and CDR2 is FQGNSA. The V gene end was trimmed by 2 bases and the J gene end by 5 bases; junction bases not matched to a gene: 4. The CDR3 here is CASSLLGGGETQYF. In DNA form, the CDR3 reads TGTGCCAGCAGCTTATTGGGCGGGGGGGAGACCCAGTACTTC.

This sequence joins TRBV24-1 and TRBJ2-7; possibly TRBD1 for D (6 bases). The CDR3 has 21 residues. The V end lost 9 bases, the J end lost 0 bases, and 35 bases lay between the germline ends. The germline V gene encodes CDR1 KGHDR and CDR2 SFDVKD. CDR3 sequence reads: CATFALLNPGQRPTSSYEQYV. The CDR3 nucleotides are TGTGCCACCTTCGCCCTATTAAATCCGGGACAACGTCCCACAAGCTCCTACGAGCAGTACGTC.

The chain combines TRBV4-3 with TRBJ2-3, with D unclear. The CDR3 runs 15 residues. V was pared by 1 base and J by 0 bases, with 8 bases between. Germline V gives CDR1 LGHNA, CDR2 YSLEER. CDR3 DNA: TGCGCCAGCAGCCAAGCTGTTCGGAGCACAGATACGCAGTATTTT. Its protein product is CASSQAVRSTDTQYF.

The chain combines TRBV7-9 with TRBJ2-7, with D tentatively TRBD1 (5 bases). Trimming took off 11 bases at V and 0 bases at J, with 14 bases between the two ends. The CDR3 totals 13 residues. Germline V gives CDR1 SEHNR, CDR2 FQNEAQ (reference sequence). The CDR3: CADSAGSSYEQYF. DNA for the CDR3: TGTGCCGATTCGGCAGGGTCCTCCTACGAGCAGTACTTC.

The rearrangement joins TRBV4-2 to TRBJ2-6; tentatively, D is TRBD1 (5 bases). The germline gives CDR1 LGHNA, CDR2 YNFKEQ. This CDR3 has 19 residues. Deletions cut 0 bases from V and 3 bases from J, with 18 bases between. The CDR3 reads CASSQDPAAGWDGANVLTF. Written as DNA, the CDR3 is TGTGCCAGCAGCCAAGATCCGGCCGCAGGGTGGGATGGGGCCAACGTCCTGACTTTC.

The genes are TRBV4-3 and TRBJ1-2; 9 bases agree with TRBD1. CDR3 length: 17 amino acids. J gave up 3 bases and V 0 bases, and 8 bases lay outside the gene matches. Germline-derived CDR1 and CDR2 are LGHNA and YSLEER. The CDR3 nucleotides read TGCGCCAGCAGCCAAGACTTGACAGGGGGTTCCTACTATGGCTACACCTTC. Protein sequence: CASSQDLTGGSYYGYTF.

The CDR3 sequence: CASSVLGYPLYTF. The DNA of the CDR3 is TGTGCCAGCAGCGTACTGGGCTACCCGCTCTACACCTTC. The J gene is TRBJ1-2, the V gene TRBV9; no firm D call. Germline V gene lookup returns CDR1 SGDLS and CDR2 YYNGEE. The CDR3 spans 13 residues. V shed 1 base and J shed 10 bases, with 14 bases lying between them.

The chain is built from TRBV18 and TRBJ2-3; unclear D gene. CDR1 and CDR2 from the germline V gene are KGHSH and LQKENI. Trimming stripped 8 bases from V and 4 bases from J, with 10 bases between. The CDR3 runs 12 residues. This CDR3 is CASKLVPDTQYF. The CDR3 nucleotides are TGTGCCAGCAAACTTGTCCCAGATACGCAGTATTTT.

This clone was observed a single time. The CDR3 DNA reads as TGTGCCAGCAGTTTAGGTGGAAGCGGGGGTCAAGAGACCCAGTACTTC. This gives the protein CASSLGGSGGQETQYF. The chain uses TRBV28 and TRBJ2-5; the match to TRBD2 covers 8 bases. With 2 bases clipped from V and 2 bases from J, the junction kept 7 bases outside the gene matches. The CDR3 covers 16 residues. Germline loops: CDR1 MDHEN, CDR2 SYDVKM. The variable domain in full, with the rest retrieved from reference TRBV28 and TRBJ2-5, is DVKVTQSSRYLVKRTGEKVFLECVQDMDHENMFWYRQDPGLGLRLIYFSYDVKMKEKGDIPEGYSVSREKKERFSLILESASTNQTSMYLCASSLGGSGGQETQYFGPGTRLLVL.

CDR3 amino acids: CASSQGLAGSPSYNEQFF. CDR3 bases: TGCGCCAGCAGCCAAGGACTAGCGGGATCCCCATCCTACAATGAGCAGTTCTTC. The V and J genes are TRBV4-1 and TRBJ2-1; 11 bases are a match to TRBD2. Germline assignment: CDR1 MGHRA and CDR2 YSYEKL. The length of the CDR3 is 18 residues. V lost 1 base and J lost 1; bases outside the gene matches: 6.

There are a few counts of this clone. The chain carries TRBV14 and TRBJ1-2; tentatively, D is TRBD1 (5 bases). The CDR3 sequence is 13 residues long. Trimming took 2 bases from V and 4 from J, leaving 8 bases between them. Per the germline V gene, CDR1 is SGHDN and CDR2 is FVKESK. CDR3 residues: CASSQQGGYGYTF. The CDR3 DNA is TGTGCCAGCAGCCAACAGGGAGGCTATGGCTACACCTTC.

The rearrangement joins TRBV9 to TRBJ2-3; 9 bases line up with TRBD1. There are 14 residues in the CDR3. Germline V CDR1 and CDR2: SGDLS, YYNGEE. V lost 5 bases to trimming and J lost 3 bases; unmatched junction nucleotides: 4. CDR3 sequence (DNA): TGTGCCAGCAGTCCACAGGGGGCGACAGATACGCAGTATTTT. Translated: CASSPQGATDTQYF. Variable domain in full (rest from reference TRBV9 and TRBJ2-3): DSGVTQTPKHLITATGQRVTLRCSPRSGDLSVYWYQQSLDQGLQFLIQYYNGEERAKGNILERFSAQQFPDLHSELNLSSLELGDSALYFCASSPQGATDTQYFGPGTRLTVL.

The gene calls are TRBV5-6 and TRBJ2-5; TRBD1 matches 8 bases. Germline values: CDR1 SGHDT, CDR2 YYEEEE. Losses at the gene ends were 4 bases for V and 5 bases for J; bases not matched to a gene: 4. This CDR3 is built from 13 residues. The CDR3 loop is CASSRQGLETQYF. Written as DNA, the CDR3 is TGTGCCAGCAGCCGACAGGGGTTGGAGACCCAGTACTTC.

DNA for the CDR3: TGCGCCAGCAGCTTCCAGGGGGCGCGTTTGGAGACCCAGTACTTC. Protein product: CASSFQGARLETQYF. The chain links TRBV5-1 to TRBJ2-5, with 8 nucleotides matching TRBD1. The ends lost 2 bases at V and 5 bases at J; junction bases unmatched: 8. In germline, CDR1 is SGHRS, CDR2 YFSETQ. This CDR3 region has 15 residues.